The clone carrying this T cell receptor beta chain was seen a few times. Its antigen is undetermined. The sample originates from a study of shared clonotypes between healthy human individuals. Study context: Each donor's CD4 naive and CD4 memory cells filled three plates apiece, CD8 naive two, and CD8 memory one. Study-level points and caveats: In a few donors, around 5.5% of naive CD4 clonotypes appeared in common.

Those who donated were healthy HIV-negative adults, with no recent acute infections or vaccinations reported. V trimming: 6 bases; J trimming: 4 bases; junction bases outside the gene matches: 12. This CDR3 has 16 residues. In germline, CDR1 is LNHNV, CDR2 YYDKDF (reference sequence). Only in-frame clones appear in the TCRdb table, and some are missing; sequencing was by immunoSEQ multiplex PCR. Counted here are over 300,000 clones, around 87% occurring once; the ten biggest clones make up around 15%. The receptor's source is a man between 18 and 29 years old in good health. Material: memory CD8+ T cells sorted from blood. The subset: CD45RO+ cells pooled with CCR7-negative TemRA cells. The chain is built from TRBV15 and TRBJ2-1; 7 positions agree with TRBD2. The CDR3 here is CATRSEGRGRYNEQFF. In nucleotides, the CDR3 is TGTGCCACCAGATCCGAGGGGAGGGGTCGTTACAATGAGCAGTTCTTC.